This TCR beta chain was captured by sequencing in a study of molecular identifiers for immune sequencing clone quantification. Whole-study results and caveats: Because of identical TCR molecules sharing a barcode, sizes of highly expanded clones could be underestimated.

The naive CD8 libraries originated from between roughly 18,000 and 1,000,000 sorted cells and drew on 10%, 30% or 50% RNA. V was cut by 2 bases and J by 6 bases, with 11 bases left in between. The germline V gene has CDR1 LGHDT and CDR2 YNNKEL (reference sequence). The CDR3 runs to 13 residues. This clonotype was counted many times. What it binds is not known. TCRdb itself ran the PCR reads through MiXCR, one entry per CDR3 protein. The sample has about 510,000 distinct CDR3 sequences; around 23% are singletons. This chain joins TRBV3-1 and TRBJ2-7; perhaps TRBD1 as D (6 bases). The origin of this receptor is a human donor in good health. Some libraries in this study had Jurkat cell RNA spiked in. The material sequenced was naive CD8+ T cells from blood, with Jurkat cell RNA spiked in. Subset denoted: FACS-sorted CD8+CD4-CCR7+CD45RA+ naive T cells. CDR3 coding DNA: TGTGCCAGCAGCCAATACATGGGGGCCGAGCAGTACTTC. Residues: CASSQYMGAEQYF.